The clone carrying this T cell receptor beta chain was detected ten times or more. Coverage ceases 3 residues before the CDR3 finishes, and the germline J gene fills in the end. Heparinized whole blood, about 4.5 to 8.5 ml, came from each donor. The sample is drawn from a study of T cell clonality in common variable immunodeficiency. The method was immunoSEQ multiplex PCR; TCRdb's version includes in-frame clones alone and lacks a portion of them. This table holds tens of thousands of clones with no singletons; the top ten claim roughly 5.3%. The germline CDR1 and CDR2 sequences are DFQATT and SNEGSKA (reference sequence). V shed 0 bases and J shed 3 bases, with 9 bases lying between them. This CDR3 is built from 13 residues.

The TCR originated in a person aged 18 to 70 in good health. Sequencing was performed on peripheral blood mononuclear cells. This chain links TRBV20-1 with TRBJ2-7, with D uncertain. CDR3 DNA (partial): TGCAGTGCTAGAGATAGCTTCGGCTACGAG. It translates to CSARDSFGYE. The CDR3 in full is CSARDSFGYEQYF.